This T cell receptor (beta chain) was identified during a study of shared clonotypes between healthy human individuals. To note about this clone: The antigen is undetermined.

The naive CD8 fraction comprised CD45RO-negative cells positively selected for CCR7 and excluded terminally differentiated effector memory CD45RA+ cells. TCRdb's table, derived via immunoSEQ multiplex PCR, lists solely in-frame clones and lacks some. The table records about 2 million clones, about 95% of them present only once. Study results and limitations: Only blood underwent sampling, and tissue repertoires likely differ.

CDR1 and CDR2 from the germline V gene are PRHDT and FYEKMQ (reference sequence). Trimming pared 5 bases from V and 11 bases from J, leaving 17 bases between. This CDR3 contains 13 residues. The TCR comes from a man younger than 35 in good health. This chain links TRBV13 with TRBJ2-3, with D possibly matching TRBD2 (6 bases). Material for sequencing was naive CD8+ T cells sorted from blood. CDR3 amino acids: CASSPEGGNLQYF. Written as DNA, the CDR3 is TGTGCCAGCAGCCCCGAGGGCGGGAACCTGCAGTATTTT.